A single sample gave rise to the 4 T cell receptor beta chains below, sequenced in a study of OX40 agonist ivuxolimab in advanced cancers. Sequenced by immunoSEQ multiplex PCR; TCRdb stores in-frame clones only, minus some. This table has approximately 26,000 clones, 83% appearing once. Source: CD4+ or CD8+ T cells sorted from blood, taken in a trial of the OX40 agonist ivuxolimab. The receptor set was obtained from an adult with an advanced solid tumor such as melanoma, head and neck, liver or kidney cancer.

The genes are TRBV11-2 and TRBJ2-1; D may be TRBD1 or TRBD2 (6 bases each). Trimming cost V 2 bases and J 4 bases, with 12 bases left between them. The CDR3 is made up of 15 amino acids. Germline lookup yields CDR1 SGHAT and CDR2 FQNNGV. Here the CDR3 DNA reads TGTGCCAGCAGCTTACCCGGGGGCCTATACAATGAGCAGTTCTTC. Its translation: CASSLPGGLYNEQFF.

This chain's CDR3 is CASSLPDRGPNTGELFF. CDR3 sequence (DNA): TGTGCCAGCAGCTTACCGGACAGGGGCCCGAACACCGGGGAGCTGTTTTTT. The chain couples TRBV7-9 to TRBJ2-2, with 9 bases identical to TRBD1. This CDR3 has 17 residues. The trim removed 2 bases at V and 0 bases at J, leaving 4 bases unmatched. The germline V gene encodes CDR1 SEHNR and CDR2 FQNEAQ (reference sequence).

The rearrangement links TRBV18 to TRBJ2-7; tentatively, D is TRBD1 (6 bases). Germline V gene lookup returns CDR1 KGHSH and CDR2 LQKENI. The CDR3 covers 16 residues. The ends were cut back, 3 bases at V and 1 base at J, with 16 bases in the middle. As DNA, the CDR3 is TGTGCCAGCTCACCGAGACAGGAGAGACCATCCTACGAGCAGTACTTC. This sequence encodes CASSPRQERPSYEQYF.

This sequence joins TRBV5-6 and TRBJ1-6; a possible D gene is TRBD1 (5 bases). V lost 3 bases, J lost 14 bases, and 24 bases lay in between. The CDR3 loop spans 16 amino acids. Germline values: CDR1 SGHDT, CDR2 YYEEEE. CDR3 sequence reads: CASSWTPHRIWQALHF. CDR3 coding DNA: TGTGCCAGCAGCTGGACACCCCATCGGATATGGCAGGCCCTCCACTTT.